This T cell receptor beta chain appears in the sequencing data of a study of cytomegalovirus exposure and HLA in healthy donors. At the level of the study: A later analysis reported the same platform for the roughly 120 validation repertoires and the roughly 700 first-cohort repertoires.

The validation cohort, a group of 120 subjects, included the donors and was separate from the approximately 650-subject first cohort. Remarks on this clone: Its cognate antigen is unknown.

The V end lost 1 base, the J end lost 0 bases, and 13 bases lay between the germline ends. Germline V lookup: CDR1 SGHDN, CDR2 FVKESK. The CDR3 has 17 amino acids. This table comes from immunoSEQ multiplex PCR, and its TCRdb copy is limited to in-frame clones, with some not included. Among about 160,000 clones listed, about 86% were seen once. Overall study findings and caveats: There were a few CMV-associated chains whose specificity for CMV antigens was confirmed in vitro. In a later analysis, first-cohort TCR clusters were found to tend to co-occur in the 95 to 150 validation repertoires.

V gene TRBV14 combines with J gene TRBJ2-1; D might be TRBD1 or TRBD2, each matching 5 bases. The receptor was isolated from a woman in her twenties or thirties in good health and CMV-seronegative. The sequencing input was PBMCs. CDR3 amino acids: CASSQVGAVSSYNEQFF. CDR3 sequence (DNA): TGTGCCAGCAGCCAAGTCGGGGCGGTAAGCTCCTACAATGAGCAGTTCTTC.